The rows below give T cell receptor beta chains drawn from one sample of a study of T cell changes during pregnancy in multiple sclerosis. The method was immunoSEQ multiplex PCR; TCRdb's version includes in-frame clones alone and lacks a portion of them. Altogether 45,000 to 55,000 clones are present, around 90% being singletons, with the ten largest covering roughly 0.66%. Sequences were derived from CD4+ T cells from peripheral blood mononuclear cells, sampled after pregnancy. These TCRs come from a female donor in good health, enrolled as a control in a pregnancy study. Each CDR3 is given with its conserved first and last residue. The D gene is left open where the match is weak. The size entry is marked missing in some rows and otherwise reads once, few, many or a size class.

DNA: TGTGCCAGCAGCTCCCATACAGGGTTCATAGATACGCAGTATTTT
CDR3: CASSSHTGFIDTQYF
V: TRBV7-8
J: TRBJ2-3
D: NA
size: NA

DNA: TGTGCCAGCAGTTTGAGACAGGGGCATTACGAGCAGTACTTC
CDR3: CASSLRQGHYEQYF
V: TRBV27
J: TRBJ2-7
D: TRBD1
size: once

DNA: TGTGCCAGTAGTAACAGGGTCAGCTCACCCCTCCACTTT
CDR3: CASSNRVSSPLHF
V: TRBV19
J: TRBJ1-6
D: NA
size: NA

DNA: TGTGCCAGCAGCCAGGGGGGAGATCAGCCCCAGCATTTT
CDR3: CASSQGGDQPQHF
V: TRBV7-2
J: TRBJ1-5
D: TRBD1
size: NA

DNA: TGTGCCATCAGTGCAACAGGGCCCTCTGGGGCCAACGTCCTGACTTTC
CDR3: CAISATGPSGANVLTF
V: TRBV10-3
J: TRBJ2-6
D: NA
size: NA

DNA: TGTGCCAGCAGCAAAGGACTAGCGGGGGGGCGGTGGGATACGCAGTATTTT
CDR3: CASSKGLAGGRWDTQYF
V: TRBV21-1
J: TRBJ2-3
D: NA
size: NA

DNA: TGCGCCAGCAGCCAAGCCATCACTACCTCCTACGAGCAGTACTTC
CDR3: CASSQAITTSYEQYF
V: TRBV4-1
J: TRBJ2-7
D: NA
size: NA

DNA: TGTGCCAGCTCACCAGGGCCTAGCGGGGCGTACAATGAGCAGTTCTTC
CDR3: CASSPGPSGAYNEQFF
V: TRBV18
J: TRBJ2-1
D: TRBD2
size: NA

DNA: TGCGCCAGCAGCCAAGTCGGTAATTCACCCCTCCACTTT
CDR3: CASSQVGNSPLHF
V: TRBV4-1
J: TRBJ1-6
D: NA
size: NA

DNA: TGTGCTTCCTCCACGGGTGAAAACTATGGCTACACCTTC
CDR3: CASSTGENYGYTF
V: TRBV10-3
J: TRBJ1-2
D: NA
size: NA

DNA: TGCGCCAGCAGCCCGGGACTAACAGACACCGGGGAGCTGTTTTTT
CDR3: CASSPGLTDTGELFF
V: TRBV4-1
J: TRBJ2-2
D: TRBD2
size: NA

DNA: TGTGCCAGCAGCTTAGGGGACAGGGACTTCAATGAGCAGTTCTTC
CDR3: CASSLGDRDFNEQFF
V: TRBV7-2
J: TRBJ2-1
D: TRBD1
size: NA

DNA: TGCGCCAGCAGCGGGACAGGGGTCTATGAGCAGTTCTTC
CDR3: CASSGTGVYEQFF
V: TRBV10-1
J: TRBJ2-1
D: TRBD1
size: NA

DNA: TGTGCCAGCAGCCTAACAGGGGTTGAGCCCCAGCATTTT
CDR3: CASSLTGVEPQHF
V: TRBV6-1
J: TRBJ1-5
D: TRBD1
size: NA

DNA: TGTGCCAGTAGTATATCGGGGGGCGAGACCCAGTACTTC
CDR3: CASSISGGETQYF
V: TRBV19
J: TRBJ2-5
D: NA
size: NA

DNA: TGCGCCAGCAGCCTGGGGACAGGCAACCTCTACACCTTC
CDR3: CASSLGTGNLYTF
V: TRBV5-1
J: TRBJ1-2
D: TRBD1
size: NA

DNA: TGTGCCAGCAGTTGGGCTAGCGGAGGGGTGGACGAGCAGTACTTC
CDR3: CASSWASGGVDEQYF
V: TRBV28
J: TRBJ2-7
D: TRBD2
size: NA

DNA: TGTGCCAGCAGCGGAAGACAGGGGGCAGAATCTGGCTACACCTTC
CDR3: CASSGRQGAESGYTF
V: TRBV9
J: TRBJ1-2
D: TRBD1
size: once

DNA: TGTGCCAGCAGCTTAGTGGCACAGGGTCTGAACACTGAAGCTTTCTTT
CDR3: CASSLVAQGLNTEAFF
V: TRBV7-8
J: TRBJ1-1
D: NA
size: NA

DNA: TGTGCCTGGAGTTTAGGAAACACCATATATTTT
CDR3: CAWSLGNTIYF
V: TRBV30
J: TRBJ1-3
D: NA
size: NA

DNA: TGTGCCAGCAGCGTCGGGGCTAGCGGGTACAATGAGCAGTTCTTC
CDR3: CASSVGASGYNEQFF
V: TRBV9
J: TRBJ2-1
D: TRBD2
size: NA

DNA: TGTGCCAGCAGCTTAGACACAGCAGCTAACTATGGCTACACCTTC
CDR3: CASSLDTAANYGYTF
V: TRBV7-9
J: TRBJ1-2
D: NA
size: NA

DNA: TGTGCCAGCAGCCAAGGACAGGGTGGATTGAATGAGCAGTTCTTC
CDR3: CASSQGQGGLNEQFF
V: TRBV5-5
J: TRBJ2-1
D: TRBD1
size: NA

DNA: TGTGCCAGTAGCGGGGGCACAGATACGCAGTATTTT
CDR3: CASSGGTDTQYF
V: TRBV30
J: TRBJ2-3
D: TRBD2
size: NA

DNA: TGTGCCAGCAGCTTAGCCCAGGTCTCCTACGAGCAGTACTTC
CDR3: CASSLAQVSYEQYF
V: TRBV7-6
J: TRBJ2-7
D: NA
size: NA

DNA: TGTGCCAGCATCAGGGACAGGTCTGGGAATTCACCCCTCCACTTT
CDR3: CASIRDRSGNSPLHF
V: TRBV6-6
J: TRBJ1-6
D: TRBD1
size: NA

DNA: TGCAGTGCCGTGCGAAGATCCCTCACCTTC
CDR3: CSAVRRSLTF
V: TRBV20-1
J: TRBJ2-7
D: NA
size: NA

DNA: TGTGCCAGTAGGCAACCAGGGGGCTCCTACAATGAGCAGTTCTTC
CDR3: CASRQPGGSYNEQFF
V: TRBV19
J: TRBJ2-1
D: TRBD1
size: NA

DNA: TGTGCCAGCAGCGGCATTATTGAGACCCAGTACTTC
CDR3: CASSGIIETQYF
V: TRBV7-9
J: TRBJ2-5
D: NA
size: NA